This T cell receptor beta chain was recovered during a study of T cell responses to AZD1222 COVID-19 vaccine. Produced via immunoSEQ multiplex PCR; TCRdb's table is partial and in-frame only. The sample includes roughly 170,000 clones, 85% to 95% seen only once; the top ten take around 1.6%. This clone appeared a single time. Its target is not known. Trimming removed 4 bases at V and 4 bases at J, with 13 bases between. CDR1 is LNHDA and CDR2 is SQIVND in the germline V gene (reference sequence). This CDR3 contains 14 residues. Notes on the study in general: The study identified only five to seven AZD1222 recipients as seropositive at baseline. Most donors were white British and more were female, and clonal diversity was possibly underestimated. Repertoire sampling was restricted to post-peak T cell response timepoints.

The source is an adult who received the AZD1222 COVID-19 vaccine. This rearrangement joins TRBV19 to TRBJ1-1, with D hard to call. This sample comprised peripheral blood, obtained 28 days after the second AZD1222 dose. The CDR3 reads CASSKVPEGTEAFF. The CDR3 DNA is TGTGCCAGTAGTAAGGTTCCCGAGGGCACTGAAGCTTTCTTT.